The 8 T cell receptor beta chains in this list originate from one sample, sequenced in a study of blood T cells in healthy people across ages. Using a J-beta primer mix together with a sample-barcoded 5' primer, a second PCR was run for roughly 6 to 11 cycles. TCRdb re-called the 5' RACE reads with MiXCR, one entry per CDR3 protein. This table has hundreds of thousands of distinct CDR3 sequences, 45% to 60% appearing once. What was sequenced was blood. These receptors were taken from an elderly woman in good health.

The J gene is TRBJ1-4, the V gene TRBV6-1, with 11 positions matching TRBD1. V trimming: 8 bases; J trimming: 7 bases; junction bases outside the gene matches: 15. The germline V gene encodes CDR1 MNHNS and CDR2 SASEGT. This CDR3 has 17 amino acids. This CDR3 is CASGTGTGGIGSEKLFF. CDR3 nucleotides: TGTGCCAGCGGAACCGGGACAGGGGGTATCGGGAGTGAAAAACTGTTTTTT.

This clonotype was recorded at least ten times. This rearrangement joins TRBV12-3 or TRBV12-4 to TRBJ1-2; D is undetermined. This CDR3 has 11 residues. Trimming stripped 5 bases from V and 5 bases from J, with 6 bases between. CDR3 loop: CASSATYGYTF. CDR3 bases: TGTGCCAGCAGTGCAACGTATGGCTACACCTTC.

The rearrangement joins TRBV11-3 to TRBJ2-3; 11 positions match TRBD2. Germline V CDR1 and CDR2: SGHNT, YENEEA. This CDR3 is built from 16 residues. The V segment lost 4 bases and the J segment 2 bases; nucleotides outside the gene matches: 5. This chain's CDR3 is CASSSGTSGLTDTQYF. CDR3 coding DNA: TGTGCCAGCAGCTCGGGGACTAGCGGACTCACAGATACGCAGTATTTT.

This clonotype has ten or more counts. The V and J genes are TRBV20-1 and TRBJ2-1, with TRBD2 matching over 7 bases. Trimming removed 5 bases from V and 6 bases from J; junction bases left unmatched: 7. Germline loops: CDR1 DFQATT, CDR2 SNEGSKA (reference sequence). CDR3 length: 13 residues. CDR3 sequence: CSAPGTTLNEQFF. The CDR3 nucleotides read TGCAGTGCTCCCGGGACTACCCTCAATGAGCAGTTCTTC.

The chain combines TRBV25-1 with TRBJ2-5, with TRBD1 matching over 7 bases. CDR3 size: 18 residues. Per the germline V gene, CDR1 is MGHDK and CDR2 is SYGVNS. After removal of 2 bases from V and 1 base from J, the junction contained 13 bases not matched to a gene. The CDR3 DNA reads TGTGCCAGCAGTGAAGAAGGGTCCCCGACAGGGATCCAAGAGACCCAGTACTTC. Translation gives CASSEEGSPTGIQETQYF.

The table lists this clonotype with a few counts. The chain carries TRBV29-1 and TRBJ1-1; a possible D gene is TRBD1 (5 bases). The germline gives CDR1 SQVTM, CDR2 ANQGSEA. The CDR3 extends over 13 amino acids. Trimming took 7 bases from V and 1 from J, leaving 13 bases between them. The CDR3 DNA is TGCAGCGCCGCCCGGGGGAGGAACACTGAAGCTTTCTTT. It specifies CSAARGRNTEAFF.

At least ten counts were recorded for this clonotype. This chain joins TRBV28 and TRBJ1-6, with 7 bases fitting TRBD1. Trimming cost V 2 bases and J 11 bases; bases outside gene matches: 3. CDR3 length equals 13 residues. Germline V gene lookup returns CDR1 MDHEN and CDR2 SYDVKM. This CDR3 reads CASSLDRETPLHF. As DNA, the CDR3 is TGTGCCAGCAGTTTAGACAGGGAAACACCCCTCCACTTT.

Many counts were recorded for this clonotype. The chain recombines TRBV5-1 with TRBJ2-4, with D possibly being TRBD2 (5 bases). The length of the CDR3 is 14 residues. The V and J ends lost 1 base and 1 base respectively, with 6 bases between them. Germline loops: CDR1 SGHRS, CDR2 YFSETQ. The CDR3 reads CASSLTGAKNIQYF. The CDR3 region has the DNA TGCGCCAGCAGCTTGACGGGGGCCAAAAACATTCAGTACTTC.